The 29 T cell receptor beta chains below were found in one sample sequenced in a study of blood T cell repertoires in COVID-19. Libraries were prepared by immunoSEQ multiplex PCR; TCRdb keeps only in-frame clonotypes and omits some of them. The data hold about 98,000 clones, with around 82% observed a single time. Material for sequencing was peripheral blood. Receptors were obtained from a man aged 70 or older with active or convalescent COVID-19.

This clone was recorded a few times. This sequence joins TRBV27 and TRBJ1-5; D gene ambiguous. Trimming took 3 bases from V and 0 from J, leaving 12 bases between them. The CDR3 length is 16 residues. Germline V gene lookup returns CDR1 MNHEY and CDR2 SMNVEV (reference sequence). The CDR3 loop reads CASSLGGSYSNQPQHF. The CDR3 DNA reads TGTGCCAGCAGTTTGGGAGGAAGTTATAGCAATCAGCCCCAGCATTTT.

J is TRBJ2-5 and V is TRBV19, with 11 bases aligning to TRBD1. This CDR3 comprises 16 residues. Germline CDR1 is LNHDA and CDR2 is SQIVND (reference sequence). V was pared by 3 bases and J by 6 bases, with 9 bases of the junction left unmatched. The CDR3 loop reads CASSMGWTGGRKTQYF. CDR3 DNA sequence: TGTGCCAGTAGTATGGGTTGGACAGGGGGCAGAAAGACCCAGTACTTC.

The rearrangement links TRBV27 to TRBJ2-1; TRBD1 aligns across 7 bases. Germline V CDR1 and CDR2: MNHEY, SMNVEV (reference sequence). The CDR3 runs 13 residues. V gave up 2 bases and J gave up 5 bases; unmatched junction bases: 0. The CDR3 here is CASSLRGHNEQFF. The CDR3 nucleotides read TGTGCCAGCAGTTTAAGGGGGCACAATGAGCAGTTCTTC.

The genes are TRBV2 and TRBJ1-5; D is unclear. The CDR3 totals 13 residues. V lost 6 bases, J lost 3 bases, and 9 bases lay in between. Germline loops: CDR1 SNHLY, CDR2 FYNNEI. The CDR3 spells CASRRQINQPQHF. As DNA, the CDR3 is TGTGCCAGCAGGCGGCAAATCAATCAGCCCCAGCATTTT.

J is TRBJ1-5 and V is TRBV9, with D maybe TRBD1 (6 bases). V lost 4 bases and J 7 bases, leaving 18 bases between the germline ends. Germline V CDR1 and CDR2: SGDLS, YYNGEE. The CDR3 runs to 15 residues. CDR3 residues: CASSSGVPGLQPQHF. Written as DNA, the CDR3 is TGTGCCAGCAGCTCAGGGGTACCCGGGTTACAGCCCCAGCATTTT.

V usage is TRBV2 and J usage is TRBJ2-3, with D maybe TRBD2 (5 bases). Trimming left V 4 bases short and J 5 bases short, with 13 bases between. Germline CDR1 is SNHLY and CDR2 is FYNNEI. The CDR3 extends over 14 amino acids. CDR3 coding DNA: TGTGCCAGCAGTGTCGGACTGGATCAAGATACGCAGTATTTT. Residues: CASSVGLDQDTQYF.

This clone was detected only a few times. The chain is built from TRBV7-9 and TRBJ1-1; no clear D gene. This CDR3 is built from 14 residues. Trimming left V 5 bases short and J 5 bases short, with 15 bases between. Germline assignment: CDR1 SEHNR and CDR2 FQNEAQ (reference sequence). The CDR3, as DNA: TGTGCCAGCAGCCGCGTGGGGAGGAGGACTGAAGCTTTCTTT. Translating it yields CASSRVGRRTEAFF.

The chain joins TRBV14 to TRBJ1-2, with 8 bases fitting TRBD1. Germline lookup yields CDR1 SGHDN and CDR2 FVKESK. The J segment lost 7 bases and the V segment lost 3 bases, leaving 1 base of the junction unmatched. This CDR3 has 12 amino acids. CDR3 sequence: CASSQTGVGYTF. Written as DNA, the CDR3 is TGTGCCAGCAGCCAGACAGGGGTTGGCTACACCTTC.

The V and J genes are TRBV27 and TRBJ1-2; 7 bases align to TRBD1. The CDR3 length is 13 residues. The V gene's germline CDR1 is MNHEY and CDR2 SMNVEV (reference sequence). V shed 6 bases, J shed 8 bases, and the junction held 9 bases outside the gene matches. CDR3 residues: CASSPDRVGGYTF. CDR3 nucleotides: TGTGCCAGCAGCCCCGACAGGGTCGGGGGCTACACCTTC.

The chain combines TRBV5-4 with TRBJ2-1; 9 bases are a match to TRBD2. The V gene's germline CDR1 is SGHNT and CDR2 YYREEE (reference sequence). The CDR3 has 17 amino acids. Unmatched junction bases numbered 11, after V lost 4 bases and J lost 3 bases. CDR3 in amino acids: CASSRRKTSGNYNEQFF. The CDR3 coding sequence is TGTGCCAGCAGCCGTCGGAAGACTAGCGGCAACTACAATGAGCAGTTCTTC.

This CDR3 reads CASKHGGGNTIYF. CDR3 in DNA: TGTGCCAGCAAGCACGGGGGTGGAAACACCATATATTTT. The gene calls are TRBV12-3 or TRBV12-4 and TRBJ1-3; a weak D match, TRBD1 (5 bases). The ends were cut back, 7 bases at V and 3 bases at J, with 10 bases in the middle. CDR3 length: 13 amino acids.

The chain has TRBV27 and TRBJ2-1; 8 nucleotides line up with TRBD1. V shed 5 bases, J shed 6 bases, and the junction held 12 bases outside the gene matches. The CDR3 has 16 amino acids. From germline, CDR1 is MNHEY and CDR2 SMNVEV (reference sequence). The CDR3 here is CASSPQDRDLANEQFF. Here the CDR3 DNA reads TGTGCCAGCAGTCCCCAGGACAGGGACTTGGCCAATGAGCAGTTCTTC.

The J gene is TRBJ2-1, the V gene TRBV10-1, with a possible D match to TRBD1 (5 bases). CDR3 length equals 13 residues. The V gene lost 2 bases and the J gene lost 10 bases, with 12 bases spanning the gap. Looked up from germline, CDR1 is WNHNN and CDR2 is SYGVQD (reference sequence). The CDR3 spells CASSEDPPGEQFF. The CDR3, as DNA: TGCGCCAGCAGTGAGGACCCCCCAGGGGAGCAGTTCTTC.

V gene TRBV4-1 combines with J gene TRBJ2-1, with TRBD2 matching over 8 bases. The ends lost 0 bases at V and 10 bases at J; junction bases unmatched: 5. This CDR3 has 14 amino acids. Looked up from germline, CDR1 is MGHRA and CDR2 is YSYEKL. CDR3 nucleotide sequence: TGCGCCAGCAGCCAAGAGGGACTAGGGGCGGAGCAGTTCTTC. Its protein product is CASSQEGLGAEQFF.

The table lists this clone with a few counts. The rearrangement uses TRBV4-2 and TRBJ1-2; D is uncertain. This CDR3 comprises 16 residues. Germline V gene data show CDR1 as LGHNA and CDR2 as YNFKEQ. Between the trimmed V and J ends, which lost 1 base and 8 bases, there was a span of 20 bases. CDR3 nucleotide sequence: TGTGCCAGCAGCCAAGGCACCCCTAGGGCCCCGGGGGGCTACACCTTC. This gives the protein CASSQGTPRAPGGYTF.

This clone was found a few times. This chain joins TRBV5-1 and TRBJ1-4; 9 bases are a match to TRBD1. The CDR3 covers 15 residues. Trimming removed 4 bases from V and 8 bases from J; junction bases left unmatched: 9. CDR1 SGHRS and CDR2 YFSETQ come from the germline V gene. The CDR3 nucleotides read TGCGCCAGCAGCGCAACAGGGGGCATATGGGAAAAACTGTTTTTT. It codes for CASSATGGIWEKLFF.

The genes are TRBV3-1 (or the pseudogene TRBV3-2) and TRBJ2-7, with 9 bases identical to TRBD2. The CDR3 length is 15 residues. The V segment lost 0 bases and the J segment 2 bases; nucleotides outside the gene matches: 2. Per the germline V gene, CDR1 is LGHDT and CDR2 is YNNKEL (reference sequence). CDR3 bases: TGTGCCAGCAGCCAAGATGCTAGCGGGGCCTACGAGCAGTACTTC. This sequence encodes CASSQDASGAYEQYF.

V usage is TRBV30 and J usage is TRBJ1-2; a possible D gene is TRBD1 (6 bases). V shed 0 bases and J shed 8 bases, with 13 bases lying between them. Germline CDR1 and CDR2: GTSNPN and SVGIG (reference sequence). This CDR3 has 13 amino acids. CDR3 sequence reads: CAWSVRGGRGYTF. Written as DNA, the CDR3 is TGTGCCTGGAGTGTTAGAGGGGGTAGGGGCTACACCTTC.

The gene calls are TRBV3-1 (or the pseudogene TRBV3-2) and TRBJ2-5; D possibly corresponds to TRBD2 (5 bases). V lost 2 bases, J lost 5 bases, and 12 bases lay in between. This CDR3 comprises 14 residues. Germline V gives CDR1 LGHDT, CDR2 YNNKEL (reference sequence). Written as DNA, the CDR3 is TGTGCCAGCAGCCAAAGGGCTTCGGGGGAGACCCAGTACTTC. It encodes CASSQRASGETQYF.

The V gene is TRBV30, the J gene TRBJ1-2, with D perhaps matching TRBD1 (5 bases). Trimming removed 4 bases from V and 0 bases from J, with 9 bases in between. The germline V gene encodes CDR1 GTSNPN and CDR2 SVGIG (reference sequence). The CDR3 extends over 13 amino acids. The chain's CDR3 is CAWTRDSNYGYTF. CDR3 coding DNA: TGTGCCTGGACCAGGGATTCTAACTATGGCTACACCTTC.

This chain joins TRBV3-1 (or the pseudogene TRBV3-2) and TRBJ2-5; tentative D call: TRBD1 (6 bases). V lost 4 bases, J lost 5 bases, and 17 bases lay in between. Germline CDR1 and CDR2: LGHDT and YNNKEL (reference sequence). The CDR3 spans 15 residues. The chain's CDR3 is CASSPGQPVGETQYF. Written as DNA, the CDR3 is TGTGCCAGCAGCCCCGGACAGCCTGTCGGGGAGACCCAGTACTTC.

CDR3 bases: TGCGCCAGCAGCTTGGCGGCTAGCGGGGGGGTTGAGACCCAGTACTTC. Encoded protein: CASSLAASGGVETQYF. This chain joins TRBV5-1 and TRBJ2-5, with 12 positions matching TRBD2. Germline CDR1 SGHRS, CDR2 YFSETQ. The V and J ends lost 0 bases and 5 bases, in that order; junction bases with no gene match: 5. CDR3 length: 16 residues.

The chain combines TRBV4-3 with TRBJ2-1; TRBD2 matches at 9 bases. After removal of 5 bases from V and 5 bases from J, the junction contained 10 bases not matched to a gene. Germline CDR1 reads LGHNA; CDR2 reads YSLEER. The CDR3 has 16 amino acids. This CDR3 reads CASSRWEAGGNNEQFF. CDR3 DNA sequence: TGCGCCAGCAGCAGATGGGAAGCGGGGGGAAACAATGAGCAGTTCTTC.

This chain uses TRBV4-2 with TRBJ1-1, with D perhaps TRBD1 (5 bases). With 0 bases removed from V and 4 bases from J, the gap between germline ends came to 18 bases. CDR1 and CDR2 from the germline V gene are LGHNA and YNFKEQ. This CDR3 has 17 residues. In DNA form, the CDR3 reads TGTGCCAGCAGCCAAGATGGGGCAGGGATGGCGAGCACTGAAGCTTTCTTT. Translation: CASSQDGAGMASTEAFF.

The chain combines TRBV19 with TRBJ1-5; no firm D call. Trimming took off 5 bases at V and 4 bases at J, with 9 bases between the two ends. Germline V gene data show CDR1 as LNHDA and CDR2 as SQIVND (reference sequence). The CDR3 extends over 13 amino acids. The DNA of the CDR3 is TGTGCCAGTAGTTGGTGGGCGAATCAGCCCCAGCATTTT. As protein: CASSWWANQPQHF.

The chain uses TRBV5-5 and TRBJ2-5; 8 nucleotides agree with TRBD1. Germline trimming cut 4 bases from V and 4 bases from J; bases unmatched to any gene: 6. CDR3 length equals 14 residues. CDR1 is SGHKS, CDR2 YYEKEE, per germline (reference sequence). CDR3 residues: CASSPTGVPETQYF. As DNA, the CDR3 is TGTGCCAGCAGCCCGACAGGGGTGCCAGAGACCCAGTACTTC. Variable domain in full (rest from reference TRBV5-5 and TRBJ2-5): DAGVTQSPTHLIKTRGQQVTLRCSPISGHKSVSWYQQVLGQGPQFIFQYYEKEERGRGNFPDRFSARQFPNYSSELNVNALLLGDSALYLCASSPTGVPETQYFGPGTRLLVL.

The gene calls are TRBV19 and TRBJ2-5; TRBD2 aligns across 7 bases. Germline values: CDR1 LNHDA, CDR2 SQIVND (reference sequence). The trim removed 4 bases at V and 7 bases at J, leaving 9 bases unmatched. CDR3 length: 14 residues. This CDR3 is CASSTGGTFGTQYF. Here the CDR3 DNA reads TGTGCCAGTAGTACCGGGGGGACCTTTGGGACCCAGTACTTC.

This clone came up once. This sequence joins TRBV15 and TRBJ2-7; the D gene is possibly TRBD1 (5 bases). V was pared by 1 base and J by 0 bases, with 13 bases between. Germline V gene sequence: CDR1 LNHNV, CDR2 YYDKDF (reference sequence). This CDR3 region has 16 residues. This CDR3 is CATSRGGRVSSYEQYF. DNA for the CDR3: TGTGCCACCAGCAGAGGGGGCAGGGTGAGCTCCTACGAGCAGTACTTC.

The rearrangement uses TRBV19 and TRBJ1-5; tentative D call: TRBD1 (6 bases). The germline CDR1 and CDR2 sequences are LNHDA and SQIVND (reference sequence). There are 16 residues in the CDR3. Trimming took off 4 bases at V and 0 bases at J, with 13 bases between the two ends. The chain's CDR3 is CASSTRTGNSNQPQHF. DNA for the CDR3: TGTGCCAGTAGTACGCGCACAGGGAATAGCAATCAGCCCCAGCATTTT.